Listed here are 19 T cell receptor beta chains from one sample, sequenced in a study of CD4 and CD8 cells across lung adenocarcinoma regions. Each CDR3 protein is one row after TCRdb ran MiXCR on the PCR reads. The top ten hold under 35% of the sample, which has tens of thousands of distinct CDR3 sequences, around half seen once. The sample was CD8+ T cells from the center of a lung tumor. The receptors stem from a female donor with lung adenocarcinoma. The CD4 and CD8 labels of this study may be unreliable.

The chain uses TRBV6-2 or TRBV6-3 and TRBJ2-7; 8 bases align to TRBD1. This CDR3 comprises 14 residues. Germline V CDR1 and CDR2: MNHEY, SVGEGT. The trim removed 0 bases at V and 6 bases at J, leaving 4 bases unmatched. In nucleotides, the CDR3 is TGTGCCAGCAGTTACTCGGACAGGGACGCCGAGCAGTACGTC. This sequence encodes CASSYSDRDAEQYV.

The chain joins TRBV12-3 or TRBV12-4 to TRBJ2-1; 7 nucleotides line up with TRBD2. This CDR3 is built from 15 residues. V was pared by 2 bases and J by 8 bases, with 9 bases of the junction left unmatched. CDR3: CASSLPGGQSYEQFF. CDR3 nucleotide sequence: TGTGCCAGCAGTTTACCGGGAGGCCAAAGCTATGAGCAGTTCTTC.

This clonotype was seen repeatedly, ten times or more. The V gene is TRBV14, the J gene TRBJ2-3, with D perhaps matching TRBD1 or TRBD2 (5 bases each). CDR1 is SGHDN and CDR2 is FVKESK in the germline V gene. The CDR3 runs 15 residues. V dropped 1 base and J dropped 3 bases, with 11 bases sitting between them. The CDR3 region is CASSQVEGMTDTQYF. As DNA, the CDR3 is TGTGCCAGCAGCCAAGTCGAGGGGATGACAGATACGCAGTATTTT.

The genes are TRBV10-2 and TRBJ2-5; the match to TRBD2 covers 9 bases. The CDR3 has 20 residues. CDR1 is WSHSY and CDR2 is SAAADI in the germline V gene. After removal of 3 bases from V and 1 base from J, the junction contained 18 bases not matched to a gene. The chain's CDR3 is CASSDIGGGGAMGFQETQYF. CDR3 in DNA: TGCGCCAGCAGTGACATCGGGGGCGGGGGGGCAATGGGGTTCCAAGAGACCCAGTACTTC.

V is TRBV11-3 and J is TRBJ2-4; D might be TRBD1 (5 bases). The last part of the DNA fits TRBJ2-3 better; the J call may be wrong. The CDR3 totals 13 residues. In germline, CDR1 is SGHNT, CDR2 YENEEA. CDR3 bases: TGTGCCAGGGGGCTCTTAGCCAAAAACACTCAGTATTTT. It encodes CARGLLAKNTQYF.

Remarks on this clonotype: One end of the junction varies from germline; a read error may be responsible. The CDR3: CGSSPRGTDTQYF. CDR3 in DNA: TGTGGCAGCAGTCCCAGAGGCACAGATACCCAGTATTTC. The chain recombines TRBV12-3 or TRBV12-4 with TRBJ2-3; D unresolved. CDR3 length: 13 amino acids.

The J gene is TRBJ2-1, the V gene TRBV6-1; TRBD1 aligns across 7 bases. Germline lookup yields CDR1 MNHNS and CDR2 SASEGT. The CDR3 consists of 15 residues. The V and J ends lost 0 bases and 4 bases, in that order; junction bases with no gene match: 3. The CDR3 is CASSEAGTDYNEQFF. The CDR3 DNA is TGTGCCAGCAGTGAAGCGGGGACAGATTACAATGAGCAGTTCTTC.

Remarks on this clonotype: One end of the junction fails to match germline, which may point to a read error. The CDR3 is CASGPKDIQYF. Written as DNA, the CDR3 is TGTGCCAGCGGTCCTAAAGATATTCAGTATTTC. This chain links TRBV27 with TRBJ2-3; D is unclear. The CDR3 sequence is 11 residues long. Germline-derived CDR1 and CDR2 are MNHEY and SMNVEV (reference sequence).

This clonotype ranks as medium-sized. V and J are TRBV7-2 and TRBJ2-1; 10 nucleotides match TRBD2. The CDR3 length is 14 residues. V lost 8 bases to trimming and J lost 7 bases; unmatched junction nucleotides: 8. Germline V CDR1 and CDR2: SGHTA, FQGNSA. The CDR3 reads CASRSGRAGNEQFF. In DNA, the CDR3 is TGTGCCAGCCGAAGCGGGAGGGCGGGGAATGAGCAGTTCTTC.

J is TRBJ2-5 and V is TRBV27, with no clear D. The germline CDR1 and CDR2 sequences are MNHEY and SMNVEV (reference sequence). This CDR3 is built from 12 residues. Trimming pared 4 bases from V and 11 bases from J, leaving 14 bases between. CDR3: CASSSDQDTQYF. For the CDR3, the DNA is TGTGCCAGCAGTTCCGACCAAGATACGCAGTACTTC.

A word on this clonotype: One junction end disagrees with the germline gene, perhaps due to a read error. This sequence joins TRBV6-1 and TRBJ2-3, with D hard to call. CDR1 is MNHNS and CDR2 is SASEGT in the germline V gene. This CDR3 has 14 amino acids. As DNA, the CDR3 is TGTGCCAGCATATGGTCCCCAGGCGCAGATACCCAGTATTTT. It yields the protein CASIWSPGADTQYF.

V gene TRBV25-1 combines with J gene TRBJ2-2; possibly TRBD1 for D (6 bases). Gene TRBJ2-3 matches the end of the DNA better, so the J call may be wrong. Per germline, CDR1 MGHDK and CDR2 SYGVNS. The CDR3 contains 13 residues. CDR3: CAIQGVSTGAQYF. The CDR3 nucleotides are TGTGCCATACAGGGTGTGAGCACCGGGGCGCAGTATTTT.

A few counts support this clonotype. The chain joins TRBV6-9 to TRBJ2-1, with 8 bases fitting TRBD1. This CDR3 spans 16 amino acids. Losses at the gene ends were 3 bases for V and 7 bases for J; bases not matched to a gene: 11. Per the germline V gene, CDR1 is MNHGY and CDR2 is SVAAGI. The CDR3 nucleotides read TGTGCCAGCAGTTACCCAGGGGGCGGGTTACTTAATGAGCAGTTCTTC. It is translated as CASSYPGGGLLNEQFF.

V gene TRBV27 combines with J gene TRBJ2-3; D is ambiguous. Gene TRBJ2-7 matches the end of the DNA better, so the J call may be wrong. Germline V lookup: CDR1 MNHEY, CDR2 SMNVEV (reference sequence). This CDR3 has 12 amino acids. CDR3 sequence (DNA): TGTGCCAGCAGTTCCCTCCCAGATACGCAGTACTTC. Translating it yields CASSSLPDTQYF.

In its sample, this clonotype was seen a few times. This chain uses TRBV6-5 with TRBJ2-1; TRBD2 aligns across 7 bases. V shed 2 bases, J shed 4 bases, and the junction held 8 bases outside the gene matches. Germline-derived CDR1 and CDR2 are MNHEY and SVGAGI. This CDR3 spans 16 amino acids. The CDR3 coding sequence is TGTGCCAGCAGTTACGGGCAGCTAGCGGATTACAATGAGCAGTTCTTC. It is translated as CASSYGQLADYNEQFF.

By sample fraction, this clonotype is medium-sized (0.01 to 0.1%). The V call is TRBV11-2, the J call TRBJ2-3; 9 bases match TRBD2. The CDR3 has 17 residues. With V trimmed by 2 bases and J by 0 bases, 6 bases remained unmatched. Germline loops: CDR1 SGHAT, CDR2 FQNNGV. CDR3 DNA: TGTGCCAGCAGCTTACTTCCTAGCGGGACTAGCACAGATACGCAGTATTTT. This gives the protein CASSLLPSGTSTDTQYF.

The chain is built from TRBV10-1 and TRBJ2-4; tentatively, D is TRBD1 (6 bases). The CDR3 loop spans 13 amino acids. V gave up 9 bases and J gave up 10 bases, with 19 bases separating them. Looked up from germline, CDR1 is WNHNN and CDR2 is SYGVQD (reference sequence). The CDR3 DNA reads TGCGCCAGGAGGGAAAGGGACACAGATATTCAGTACTTC. Residues: CARRERDTDIQYF.

This clonotype is medium-sized within its sample. This chain uses TRBV6-1 with TRBJ1-1; 8 bases map to TRBD1. Losses at the gene ends were 1 base for V and 1 base for J; bases not matched to a gene: 2. CDR3 length: 15 residues. The germline gives CDR1 MNHNS, CDR2 SASEGT. CDR3 residues: CASSEGGTGNTEAFF. The CDR3 DNA reads as TGTGCCAGCAGTGAAGGGGGGACAGGGAACACTGAAGCTTTCTTT.

This chain links TRBV20-1 with TRBJ2-5; D not resolved. TRBJ2-7 matches the DNA end more closely, so the J call is doubtful. The CDR3 spans 11 residues. Germline V gene sequence: CDR1 DFQATT, CDR2 SNEGSKA (reference sequence). In DNA form, the CDR3 reads TGCAGTGCCGACATCGCCTACGAGCAGTACTTC. This encodes CSADIAYEQYF.